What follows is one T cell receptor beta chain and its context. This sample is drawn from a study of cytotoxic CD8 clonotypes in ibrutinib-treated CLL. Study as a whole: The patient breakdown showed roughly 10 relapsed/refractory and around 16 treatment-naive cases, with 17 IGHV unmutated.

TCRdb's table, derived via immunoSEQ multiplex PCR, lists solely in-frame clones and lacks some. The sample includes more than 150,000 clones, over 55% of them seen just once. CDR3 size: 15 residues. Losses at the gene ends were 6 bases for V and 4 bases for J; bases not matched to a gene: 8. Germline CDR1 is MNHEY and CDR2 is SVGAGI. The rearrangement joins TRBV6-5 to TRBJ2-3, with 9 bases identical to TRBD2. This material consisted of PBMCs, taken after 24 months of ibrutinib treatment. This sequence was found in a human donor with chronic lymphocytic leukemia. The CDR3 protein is CASSPGLARPDTQYF. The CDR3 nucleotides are TGTGCCAGCAGCCCGGGACTAGCACGTCCAGATACGCAGTATTTT.